These T cell receptor beta chains were read from a single sample in a study of shared clonotypes between healthy human individuals. Sequencing used immunoSEQ multiplex PCR; TCRdb keeps in-frame clones, though not all of them. This sample has millions of clones, with around nine tenths found just once. Material: naive CD4+ T cells sorted from blood. These receptors all stem from a man between 18 and 35 years old in good health. Each CDR3 is given with its conserved first and last residue. Fields, in order: J gene, clone size, V gene, D gene, CDR3 protein, CDR3 DNA. The D gene is left open where the match is weak. Expanded clones are given a class, and other clones once, few, many or no size at all.

TRBJ2-3 - TRBV7-2 TRBD2 CASSSPGLAGGGTQYF TGTGCCAGCAGCTCTCCGGGACTAGCGGGGGGAGGGACGCAGTATTTT
TRBJ1-5 few TRBV28 - CASSSGTKSNQPQHF TGTGCCAGCAGTTCCGGGACAAAGAGCAATCAGCCCCAGCATTTT
TRBJ2-1 - TRBV28 - CASLTGSPNNEQFF TGTGCCAGCCTTACCGGGAGCCCGAACAATGAGCAGTTCTTC
TRBJ1-1 few TRBV9 - CASSVVEGNTEAFF TGTGCCAGCAGCGTAGTCGAGGGTAACACTGAAGCTTTCTTT
TRBJ2-2 - TRBV11-2 - CASSTGTGELFF TGTGCCAGCAGCACCGGAACCGGGGAGCTGTTTTTT
TRBJ2-5 - TRBV7-9 - CASSLLTETQYF TGTGCCAGCAGCTTACTCACGGAGACCCAGTACTTC
TRBJ2-2 - TRBV5-4 TRBD2 CASSLALAGTGELFF TGTGCCAGCAGCTTGGCGCTAGCGGGGACCGGGGAGCTGTTTTTT
TRBJ2-7 - TRBV2 TRBD2 CASSVGLAGINEQYF TGTGCCAGCAGTGTCGGACTAGCGGGGATTAACGAGCAGTACTTC
TRBJ2-7 - TRBV4-1 - CASSHTGSSYEQYF TGCGCCAGCAGTCATACAGGGAGCTCCTACGAGCAGTACTTC
TRBJ2-5 - TRBV6-1 TRBD1 CASSDGRQGLETQYF TGTGCCAGCAGTGATGGAAGACAGGGGTTAGAGACCCAGTACTTC
TRBJ1-5 few TRBV18 TRBD1 CASSPGTGGIQPQHF TGTGCCAGCTCACCTGGGACAGGGGGAATTCAGCCCCAGCATTTT